Listed below are T cell receptor beta chains from one sample, sequenced in a study of cytotoxic CD8 clonotypes in ibrutinib-treated CLL. TCRdb keeps only in-frame clones here, not all; method: immunoSEQ multiplex PCR. This repertoire shows about 250,000 clones, around three quarters found once; its top ten account for roughly 14%. The sequencing here drew on PBMCs, taken after 24 months of ibrutinib treatment. These receptors all stem from a human donor with chronic lymphocytic leukemia. CDR3s leave out the opening cysteine and the closing phenylalanine or tryptophan.

v_call	j_call	cdr3_aa
TRBV9	TRBJ1-4	ASSAGQAYNEKLF
TRBV27	TRBJ2-1	ASSSPPGGLATNEQF
TRBV29-1	TRBJ1-1	SVELNTEAF
TRBV27	TRBJ2-2	ASSAMNTGELF
TRBV7-7	TRBJ2-5	ASSQGFAETQY
TRBV29-1	TRBJ2-2	SVKTETYTGELF
TRBV6-5	TRBJ2-7	ASRGTGGYEQY
TRBV9	TRBJ2-2	ASSVASARTGELF
TRBV19	TRBJ1-2	ASSTRDVNYGYT
TRBV5-1	TRBJ2-2	ASSSVLATGELF
TRBV18	TRBJ2-5	ASSPRVANQETQY
TRBV28	TRBJ2-7	ASENGQSYEQY
TRBV29-1	TRBJ2-7	SVRGGNTYEQY
TRBV28	TRBJ1-2	ASSSWKDRDNYGYT
TRBV2	TRBJ1-5	ASNRAQEPQH
TRBV13	TRBJ1-1	ASSSFQENTEAF
TRBV5-1	TRBJ1-2	ASSSEGGYGYT
TRBV15	TRBJ1-1	ATSPGQYTEAF
TRBV28	TRBJ2-5	ASSAETRARETQY
TRBV18	TRBJ1-4	ASSPVTGSEKLF
TRBV4-3	TRBJ2-1	ASSQGGLREQF
TRBV15	TRBJ2-1	ATSAGGSSNEQF
TRBV6-5	TRBJ2-1	ASSRGHEQF
TRBV27	TRBJ1-5	ASRFGMGPQH
TRBV10-3	TRBJ2-3	AISGGVAGITDTQY
TRBV6-5	TRBJ1-2	ASRNPGHPHT
TRBV4-3	TRBJ2-1	ASSLTVLAGENEQF